The 8 T cell receptor beta chains in this list originate from one sample, sequenced in a study of identical twins. A single record per CDR3 protein comes from TCRdb applying MiXCR to the 5' RACE reads. The sample holds fewer than 900,000 distinct CDR3 sequences, 18% seen once. In addition, the sample was reused for a study of T cells expressing NK-cell markers.

The sample consisted of PBMCs. The receptors originated from a woman under 30 in good health.

The V call is TRBV20-1, the J call TRBJ2-2; the D gene is possibly TRBD1 (5 bases). Germline CDR1 is DFQATT and CDR2 is SNEGSKA (reference sequence). Trimming stripped 3 bases from V and 6 bases from J, with 5 bases between. This CDR3 region has 11 residues. CDR3 residues: CSASRAGELFF. CDR3 coding DNA: TGCAGTGCTAGCAGGGCCGGGGAGCTGTTTTTT.

This clonotype has more than one count but fewer than ten. The V gene is TRBV6-5, the J gene TRBJ2-7; D is undetermined. Trimming took off 0 bases at V and 2 bases at J, with 11 bases between the two ends. The CDR3 sequence is 15 residues long. Germline CDR1 reads MNHEY; CDR2 reads SVGAGI. CDR3 nucleotides: TGTGCCAGCAGTTACTCGATAGCCCGGACCTACGAGCAGTACTTC. Protein: CASSYSIARTYEQYF.

Ten or more counts support this clonotype. CDR3 sequence: CASSPRTGIYEQYF. CDR3 in DNA: TGTGCCAGCAGCCCGCGGACAGGGATCTACGAGCAGTACTTC. The chain recombines TRBV12-3 or TRBV12-4 with TRBJ2-7, with 8 bases lining up with TRBD1. This CDR3 is 14 amino acids long. With 6 bases clipped from V and 3 bases from J, the junction kept 7 bases outside the gene matches.

The J gene is TRBJ2-6, the V gene TRBV10-3; the D gene is possibly TRBD2 (6 bases). The CDR3 has 19 amino acids. Trimming took 8 bases from V and 0 from J, leaving 23 bases between them. Germline V gene lookup returns CDR1 ENHRY and CDR2 SYGVKD. CDR3 sequence: CAIGRTVATPNSGANVLTF. The CDR3 nucleotides are TGTGCCATCGGGAGGACGGTAGCAACCCCCAACTCTGGGGCCAACGTCCTGACTTTC.

The V gene is TRBV5-1, the J gene TRBJ2-1; TRBD2 matches 7 bases. Germline V gene lookup returns CDR1 SGHRS and CDR2 YFSETQ. The ends lost 2 bases at V and 8 bases at J; junction bases unmatched: 13. The CDR3 has 16 amino acids. The CDR3 is CASSLEGREAGYEQFF. CDR3 bases: TGCGCCAGCAGCTTAGAAGGCCGGGAGGCGGGGTATGAGCAGTTCTTC.

This rearrangement joins TRBV5-6 to TRBJ2-6; tentatively, D is TRBD1 (6 bases). The CDR3 loop spans 11 amino acids. V lost 3 bases, J lost 11 bases, and 6 bases lay in between. The germline V gene has CDR1 SGHDT and CDR2 YYEEEE. CDR3 sequence: CASSWTDVLTF. DNA for the CDR3: TGTGCCAGCAGCTGGACAGACGTCCTGACTTTC.

The V and J genes are TRBV4-1 and TRBJ2-7; perhaps TRBD2 as D (5 bases). V lost 3 bases, J lost 0 bases, and 18 bases lay in between. The V gene's germline CDR1 is MGHRA and CDR2 YSYEKL. The CDR3 spans 17 residues. This CDR3 reads CASSHLRVASSSYEQYF. In DNA, the CDR3 is TGCGCCAGCAGCCACTTAAGGGTAGCGTCAAGCTCCTACGAGCAGTACTTC.

This clonotype was seen a few times. This rearrangement joins TRBV7-9 to TRBJ2-1, with TRBD2 matching 8 bases. The CDR3 runs to 16 residues. The V gene's germline CDR1 is SEHNR and CDR2 FQNEAQ (reference sequence). V was clipped by 7 bases and J by 4 bases; unmatched bases: 12. The CDR3 sequence is CASIERSGGAYNEQFF. In DNA, the CDR3 is TGTGCCAGCATCGAGCGATCGGGAGGGGCTTACAATGAGCAGTTCTTC.